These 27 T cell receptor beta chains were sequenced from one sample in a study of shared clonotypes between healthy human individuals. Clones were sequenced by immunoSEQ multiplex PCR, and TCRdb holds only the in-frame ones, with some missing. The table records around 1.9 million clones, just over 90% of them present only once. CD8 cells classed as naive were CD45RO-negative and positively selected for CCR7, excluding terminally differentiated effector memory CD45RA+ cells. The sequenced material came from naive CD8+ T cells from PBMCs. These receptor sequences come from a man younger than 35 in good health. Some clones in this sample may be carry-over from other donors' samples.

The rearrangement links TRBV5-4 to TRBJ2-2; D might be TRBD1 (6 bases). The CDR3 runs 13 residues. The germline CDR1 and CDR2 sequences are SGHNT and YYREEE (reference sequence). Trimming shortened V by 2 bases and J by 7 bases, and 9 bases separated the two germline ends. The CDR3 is CASSFRGGGELFF. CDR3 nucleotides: TGTGCCAGCAGCTTTAGAGGGGGCGGGGAGCTGTTTTTT.

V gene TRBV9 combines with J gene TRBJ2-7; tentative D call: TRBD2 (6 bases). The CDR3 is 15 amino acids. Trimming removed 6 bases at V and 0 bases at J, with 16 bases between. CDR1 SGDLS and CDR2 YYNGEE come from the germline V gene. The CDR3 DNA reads TGTGCCAGCACCCCTGGGGGGTCGGTCTCCTACGAGCAGTACTTC. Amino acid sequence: CASTPGGSVSYEQYF.

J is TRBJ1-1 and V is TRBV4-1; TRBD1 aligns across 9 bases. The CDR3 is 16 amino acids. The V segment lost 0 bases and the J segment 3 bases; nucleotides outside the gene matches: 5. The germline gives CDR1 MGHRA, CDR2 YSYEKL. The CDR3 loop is CASSQDKGTGHTEAFF. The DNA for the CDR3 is TGCGCCAGCAGCCAAGATAAGGGGACAGGGCACACTGAAGCTTTCTTT.

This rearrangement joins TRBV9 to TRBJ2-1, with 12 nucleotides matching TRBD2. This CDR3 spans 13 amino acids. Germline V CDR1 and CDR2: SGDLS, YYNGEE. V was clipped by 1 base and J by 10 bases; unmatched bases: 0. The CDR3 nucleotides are TGTGCCAGCAGCGTACTAGCGGGAGGGGAGCAGTTCTTC. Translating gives CASSVLAGGEQFF.

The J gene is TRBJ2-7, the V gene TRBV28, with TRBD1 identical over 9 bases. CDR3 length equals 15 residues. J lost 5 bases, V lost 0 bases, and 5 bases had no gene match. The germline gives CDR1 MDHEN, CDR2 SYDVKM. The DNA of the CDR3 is TGTGCCAGCAGTTTATGGGACAGGGGAACCAACGAGCAGTACTTC. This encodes CASSLWDRGTNEQYF.

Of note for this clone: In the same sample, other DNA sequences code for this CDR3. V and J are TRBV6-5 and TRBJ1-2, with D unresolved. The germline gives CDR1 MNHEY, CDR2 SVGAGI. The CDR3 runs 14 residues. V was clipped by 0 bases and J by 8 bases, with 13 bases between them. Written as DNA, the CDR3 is TGTGCCAGCAGTTACTCAGAGGGTCCGCGCGGCTACACCTTC. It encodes CASSYSEGPRGYTF.

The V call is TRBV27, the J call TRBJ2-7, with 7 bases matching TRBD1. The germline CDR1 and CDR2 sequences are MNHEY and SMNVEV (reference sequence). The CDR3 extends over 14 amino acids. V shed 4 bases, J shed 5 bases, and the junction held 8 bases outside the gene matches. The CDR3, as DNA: TGTGCCAGCAGTTGGACAGGACCCGGGGACGAGCAGTACTTC. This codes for CASSWTGPGDEQYF.

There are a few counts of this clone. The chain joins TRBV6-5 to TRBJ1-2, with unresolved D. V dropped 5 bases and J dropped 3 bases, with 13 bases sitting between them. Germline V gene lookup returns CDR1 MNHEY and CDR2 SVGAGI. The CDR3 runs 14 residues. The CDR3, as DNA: TGTGCCAGCAGTCCCCGGGGTTCCTACTATGGCTACACCTTC. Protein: CASSPRGSYYGYTF.

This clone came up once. The CDR3 here is CVTTGTGPYEQYF. The CDR3 DNA reads TGTGTCACAACCGGGACAGGCCCCTACGAGCAGTACTTC. This chain uses TRBV5-4 with TRBJ2-7, with 8 bases that match TRBD1. Germline loops: CDR1 SGHNT, CDR2 YYREEE (reference sequence). This CDR3 contains 13 residues.

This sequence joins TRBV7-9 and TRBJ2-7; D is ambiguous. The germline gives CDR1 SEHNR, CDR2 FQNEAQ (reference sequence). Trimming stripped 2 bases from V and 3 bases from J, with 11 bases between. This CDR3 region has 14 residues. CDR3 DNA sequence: TGTGCCAGCAGCTTACCCCCGGAAAACTACGAGCAGTACTTC. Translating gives CASSLPPENYEQYF.

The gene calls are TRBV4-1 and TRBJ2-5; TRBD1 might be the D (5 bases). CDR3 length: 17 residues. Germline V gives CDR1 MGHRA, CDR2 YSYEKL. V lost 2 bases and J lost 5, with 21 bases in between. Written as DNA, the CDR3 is TGCGCCAGCAGCCAAAGGGGCCCTGAGCCCGCCGCCGAGACCCAGTACTTC. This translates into CASSQRGPEPAAETQYF.

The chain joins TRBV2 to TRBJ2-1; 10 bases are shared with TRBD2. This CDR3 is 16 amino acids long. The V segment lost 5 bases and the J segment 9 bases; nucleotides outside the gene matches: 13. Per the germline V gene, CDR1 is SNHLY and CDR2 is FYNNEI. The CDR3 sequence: CASSPSGLAAFSEQFF. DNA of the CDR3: TGTGCCAGCAGTCCCTCCGGACTAGCGGCTTTTAGTGAGCAGTTCTTC. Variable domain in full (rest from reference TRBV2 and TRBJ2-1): EPEVTQTPSHQVTQMGQEVILRCVPISNHLYFYWYRQILGQKVEFLVSFYNNEISEKSEIFDDQFSVERPDGSNFTLKIRSTKLEDSAMYFCASSPSGLAAFSEQFFGPGTRLTVL.

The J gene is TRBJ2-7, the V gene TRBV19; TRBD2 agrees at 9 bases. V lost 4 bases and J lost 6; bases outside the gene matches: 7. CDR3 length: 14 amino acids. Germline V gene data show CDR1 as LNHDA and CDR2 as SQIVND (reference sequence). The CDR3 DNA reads TGTGCCAGTAGTACGGGACTAGCTTTTTCCGAGCAGTACTTC. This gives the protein CASSTGLAFSEQYF.

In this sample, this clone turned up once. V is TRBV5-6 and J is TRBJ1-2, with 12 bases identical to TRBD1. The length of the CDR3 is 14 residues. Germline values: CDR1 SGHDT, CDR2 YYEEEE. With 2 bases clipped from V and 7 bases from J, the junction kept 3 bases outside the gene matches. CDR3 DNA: TGTGCCAGCAGCTTCGGGACAGGGGGCTCTGGCTACACCTTC. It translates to CASSFGTGGSGYTF.

The CDR3 DNA reads TGCGCCAGCAGCCAAGATAGGGGGGACCCGCTCTATGGCTACACCTTC. Residues: CASSQDRGDPLYGYTF. The rearrangement links TRBV4-3 to TRBJ1-2, with D possibly being TRBD1 (6 bases). CDR3 size: 16 residues. CDR1 LGHNA and CDR2 YSLEER come from the germline V gene. The ends were cut back, 0 bases at V and 4 bases at J, with 15 bases in the middle.

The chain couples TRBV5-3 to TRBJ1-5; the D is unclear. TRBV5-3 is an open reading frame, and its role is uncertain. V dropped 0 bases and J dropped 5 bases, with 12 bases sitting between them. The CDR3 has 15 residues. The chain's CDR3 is CARSLGARRDQPQHF. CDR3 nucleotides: TGTGCCAGAAGCTTGGGGGCACGGAGAGATCAGCCCCAGCATTTT.

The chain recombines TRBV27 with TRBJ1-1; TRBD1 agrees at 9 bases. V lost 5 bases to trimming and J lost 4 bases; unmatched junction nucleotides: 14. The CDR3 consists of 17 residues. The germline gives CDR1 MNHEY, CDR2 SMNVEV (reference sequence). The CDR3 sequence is CASSLLPGQGSSTEAFF. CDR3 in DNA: TGTGCCAGCAGTCTACTCCCGGGACAGGGATCGAGCACTGAAGCTTTCTTT.

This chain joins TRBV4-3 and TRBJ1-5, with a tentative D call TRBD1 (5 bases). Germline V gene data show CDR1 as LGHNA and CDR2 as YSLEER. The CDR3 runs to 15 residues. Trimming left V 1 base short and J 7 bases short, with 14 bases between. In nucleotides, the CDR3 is TGCGCCAGCAGCCAAGTACGGGGGTTCAACCAGCCCCAGCATTTT. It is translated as CASSQVRGFNQPQHF.

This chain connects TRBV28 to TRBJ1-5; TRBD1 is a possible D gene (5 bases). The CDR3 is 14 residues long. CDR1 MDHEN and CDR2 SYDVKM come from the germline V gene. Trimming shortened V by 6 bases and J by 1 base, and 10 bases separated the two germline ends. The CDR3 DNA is TGTGCCAGCAGCAGGGTAGGGAGCAATCAGCCCCAGCATTTT. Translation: CASSRVGSNQPQHF.

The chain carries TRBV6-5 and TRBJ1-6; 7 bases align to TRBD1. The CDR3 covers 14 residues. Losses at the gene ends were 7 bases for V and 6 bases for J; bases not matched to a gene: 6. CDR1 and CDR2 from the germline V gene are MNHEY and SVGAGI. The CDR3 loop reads CASTSTGINSPLHF. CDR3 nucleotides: TGTGCCAGCACTTCGACAGGGATTAATTCACCCCTCCACTTT.

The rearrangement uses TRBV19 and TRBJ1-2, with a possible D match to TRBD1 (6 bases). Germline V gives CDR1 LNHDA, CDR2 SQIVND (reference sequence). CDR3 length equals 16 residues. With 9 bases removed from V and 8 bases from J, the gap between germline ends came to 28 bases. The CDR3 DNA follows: TGTGCCAGCGGACTTTTCGATTCAGGGGCCTGGAGAGGCTACACCTTC. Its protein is CASGLFDSGAWRGYTF.

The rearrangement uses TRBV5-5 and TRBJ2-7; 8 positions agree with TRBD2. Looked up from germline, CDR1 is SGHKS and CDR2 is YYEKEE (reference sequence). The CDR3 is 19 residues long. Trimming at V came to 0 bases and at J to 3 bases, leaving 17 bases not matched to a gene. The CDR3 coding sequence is TGTGCCAGCAGCTTGGTGGTTAGGGCTAGCGGGCGACGACACTACGAGCAGTACTTC. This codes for CASSLVVRASGRRHYEQYF. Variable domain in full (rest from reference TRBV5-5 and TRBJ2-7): DAGVTQSPTHLIKTRGQQVTLRCSPISGHKSVSWYQQVLGQGPQFIFQYYEKEERGRGNFPDRFSARQFPNYSSELNVNALLLGDSALYLCASSLVVRASGRRHYEQYFGPGTRLTVT.

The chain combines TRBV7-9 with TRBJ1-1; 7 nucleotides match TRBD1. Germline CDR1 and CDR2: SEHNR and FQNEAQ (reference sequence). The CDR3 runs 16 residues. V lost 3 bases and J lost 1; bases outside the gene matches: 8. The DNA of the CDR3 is TGTGCCAGCAGCTTGATTAAGGGACAGAAGAACACTGAAGCTTTCTTT. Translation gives CASSLIKGQKNTEAFF. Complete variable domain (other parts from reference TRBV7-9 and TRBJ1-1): DTGVSQNPRHKITKRGQNVTFRCDPISEHNRLYWYRQTLGQGPEFLTYFQNEAQLEKSRLLSDRFSAERPKGSFSTLEIQRTEQGDSAMYLCASSLIKGQKNTEAFFGQGTRLTVV.

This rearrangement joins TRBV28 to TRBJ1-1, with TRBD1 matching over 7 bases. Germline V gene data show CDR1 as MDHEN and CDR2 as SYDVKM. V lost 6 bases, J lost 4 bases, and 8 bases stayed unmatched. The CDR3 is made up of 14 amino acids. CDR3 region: CASSLQGLSTEAFF. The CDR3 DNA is TGTGCCAGCAGCCTACAGGGGTTGAGCACTGAAGCTTTCTTT.

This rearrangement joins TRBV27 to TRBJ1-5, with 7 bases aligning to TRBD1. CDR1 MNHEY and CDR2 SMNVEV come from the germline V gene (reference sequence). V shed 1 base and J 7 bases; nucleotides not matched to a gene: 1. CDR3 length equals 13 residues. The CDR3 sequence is CASSLWGQQPQHF. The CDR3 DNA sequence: TGTGCCAGCAGTTTATGGGGACAGCAGCCCCAGCATTTT.

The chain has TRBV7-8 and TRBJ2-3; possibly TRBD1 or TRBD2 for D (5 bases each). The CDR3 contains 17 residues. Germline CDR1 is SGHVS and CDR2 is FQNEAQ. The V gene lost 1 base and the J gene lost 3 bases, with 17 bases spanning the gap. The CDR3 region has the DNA TGTGCCAGCAGCTTAGTGGGGACGGCTCCGTCGACAGATACGCAGTATTTT. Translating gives CASSLVGTAPSTDTQYF.

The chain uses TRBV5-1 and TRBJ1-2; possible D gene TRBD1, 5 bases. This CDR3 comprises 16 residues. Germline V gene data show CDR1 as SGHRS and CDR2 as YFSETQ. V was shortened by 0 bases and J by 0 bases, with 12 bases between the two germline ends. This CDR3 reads CASSLEGVPANYGYTF. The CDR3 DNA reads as TGCGCCAGCAGCTTGGAAGGGGTCCCAGCTAACTATGGCTACACCTTC. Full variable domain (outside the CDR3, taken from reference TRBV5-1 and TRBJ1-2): KAGVTQTPRYLIKTRGQQVTLSCSPISGHRSVSWYQQTPGQGLQFLFEYFSETQRNKGNFPGRFSGRQFSNSRSEMNVSTLELGDSALYLCASSLEGVPANYGYTFGSGTRLTVV.